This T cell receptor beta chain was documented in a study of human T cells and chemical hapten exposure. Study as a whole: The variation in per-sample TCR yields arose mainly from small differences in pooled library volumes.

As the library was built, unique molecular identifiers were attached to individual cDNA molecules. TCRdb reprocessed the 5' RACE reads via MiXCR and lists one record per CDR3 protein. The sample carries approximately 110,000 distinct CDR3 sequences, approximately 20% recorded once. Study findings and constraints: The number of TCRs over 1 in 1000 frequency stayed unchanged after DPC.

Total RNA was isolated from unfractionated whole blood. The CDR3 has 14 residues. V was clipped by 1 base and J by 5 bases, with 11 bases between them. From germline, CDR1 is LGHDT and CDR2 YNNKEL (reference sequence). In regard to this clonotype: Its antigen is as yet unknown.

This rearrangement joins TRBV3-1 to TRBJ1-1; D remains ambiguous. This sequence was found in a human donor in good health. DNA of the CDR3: TGTGCCAGCAGCCAAGTACCGGGAGGGACTGAAGCTTTCTTT. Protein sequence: CASSQVPGGTEAFF. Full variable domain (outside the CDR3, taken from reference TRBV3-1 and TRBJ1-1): DTAVSQTPKYLVTQMGNDKSIKCEQNLGHDTMYWYKQDSKKFLKIMFSYNNKELIINETVPNRFSPKSPDKAHLNLHINSLELGDSAVYFCASSQVPGGTEAFFGQGTRLTVV.